The clone carrying this TCR beta chain was seen a few times. The data belong to a study of tumor-infiltrating lymphocytes in primary liver carcinoma. A constant-region primer primed TCR beta cDNA synthesis from about 530 ng of total RNA. Researchers made the TCR beta libraries by running three nested multiplex PCR rounds with slightly modified ARM-PCR. A C-beta reverse primer was combined with TRBV1-TRBV30 forward primers in the first two PCR rounds, and each round had 10 cycles. TCRdb processed the multiplex PCR reads anew with MiXCR; each CDR3 protein has one entry. The sample has roughly 330,000 distinct CDR3 sequences, roughly two thirds seen once. Researchers drew blood RNA from unsorted whole blood and extracted germline DNA as well. With chronic HBV infection, the patients were also treatment-naive. Germline V gene data show CDR1 as MDHEN and CDR2 as SYDVKM. The V gene lost 8 bases and the J gene lost 0 bases, with 10 bases spanning the gap. There are 13 residues in the CDR3.

Material: peripheral blood. The TCR sequence derives from a man between 40 and 49 years old with primary liver carcinoma and hepatitis B virus infection. The chain recombines TRBV28 with TRBJ2-5; D may be TRBD1 (5 bases). The DNA for the CDR3 is TGTGCCAGCGGGGCGACTGACCAAGAGACCCAGTACTTC. Translation: CASGATDQETQYF.